A single sample is the source of the 2 T cell receptor beta chains below, sequenced in a study of blood T cell repertoires in COVID-19. Only in-frame clones appear in the TCRdb table, and some are missing; sequencing was by immunoSEQ multiplex PCR. This table holds 30,000 to 40,000 clones, 85% found once. The material sequenced was peripheral blood. The receptors here all came from a human donor in a cohort sampled during active COVID-19.

The genes are TRBV7-6 and TRBJ2-5, with D uncertain. Germline V gene data show CDR1 as SGHVS and CDR2 as FNYEAQ. Trimming took 2 bases from V and 10 from J, leaving 11 bases between them. The CDR3 runs 12 residues. CDR3 protein: CASSLPPNGQYF. In DNA, the CDR3 is TGTGCCAGCAGCTTACCCCCTAACGGCCAGTACTTC.

In DNA form, the CDR3 reads TGTGCCAGTAGTATAGGGGAGGGGGTGCAGTATTTT. It translates to CASSIGEGVQYF. The V call is TRBV19, the J call TRBJ2-3; a possible D gene is TRBD2 (7 bases). This CDR3 has 12 amino acids. Germline-derived CDR1 and CDR2 are LNHDA and SQIVND (reference sequence). Trimming took off 1 base at V and 11 bases at J, with 10 bases between the two ends.